This TCR beta chain emerged from a study of OX40 agonist ivuxolimab in advanced cancers. The table came from immunoSEQ multiplex PCR; TCRdb's copy has only in-frame clones and leaves some out. The sample shows under 100,000 clones, approximately 80% of them seen only once. Between the trimmed V and J ends, which lost 5 bases and 1 base, there was a span of 11 bases. This CDR3 spans 14 amino acids. Per germline, CDR1 LNHDA and CDR2 SQIVND (reference sequence). The sequence was collected from an adult with an advanced solid tumor such as melanoma, head and neck, liver or kidney cancer. The chain recombines TRBV19 with TRBJ1-1; D is unclear. The sample was CD4+ or CD8+ T cells sorted from blood, taken in a trial of the OX40 agonist ivuxolimab. The CDR3 here is CASSWGGPNTEAFF. In DNA, the CDR3 is TGTGCCAGTAGTTGGGGTGGGCCGAACACTGAAGCTTTCTTT.